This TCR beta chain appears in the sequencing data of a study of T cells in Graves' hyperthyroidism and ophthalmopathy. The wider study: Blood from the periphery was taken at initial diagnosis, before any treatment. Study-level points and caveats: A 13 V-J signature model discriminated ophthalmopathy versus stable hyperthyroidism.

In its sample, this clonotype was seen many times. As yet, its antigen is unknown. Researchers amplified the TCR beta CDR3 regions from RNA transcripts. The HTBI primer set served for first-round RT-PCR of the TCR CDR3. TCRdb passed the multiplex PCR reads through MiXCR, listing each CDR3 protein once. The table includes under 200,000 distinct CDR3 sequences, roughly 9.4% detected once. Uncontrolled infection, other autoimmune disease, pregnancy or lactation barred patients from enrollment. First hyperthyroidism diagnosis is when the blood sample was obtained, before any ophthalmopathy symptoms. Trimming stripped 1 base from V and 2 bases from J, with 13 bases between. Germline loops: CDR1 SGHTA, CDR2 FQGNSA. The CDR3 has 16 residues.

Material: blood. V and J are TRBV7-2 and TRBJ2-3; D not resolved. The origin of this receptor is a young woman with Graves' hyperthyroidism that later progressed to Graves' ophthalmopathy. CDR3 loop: CASSLVVLGSTDTQYF. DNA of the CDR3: TGTGCCAGCAGCTTAGTAGTTTTGGGCTCCACAGATACGCAGTATTTT. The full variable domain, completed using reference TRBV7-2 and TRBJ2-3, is GAGVSQSPSNKVTEKGKDVELRCDPISGHTALYWYRQSLGQGLEFLIYFQGNSAPDKSGLPSDRFSAERTGGSVSTLTIQRTQQEDSAVYLCASSLVVLGSTDTQYFGPGTRLTVL.